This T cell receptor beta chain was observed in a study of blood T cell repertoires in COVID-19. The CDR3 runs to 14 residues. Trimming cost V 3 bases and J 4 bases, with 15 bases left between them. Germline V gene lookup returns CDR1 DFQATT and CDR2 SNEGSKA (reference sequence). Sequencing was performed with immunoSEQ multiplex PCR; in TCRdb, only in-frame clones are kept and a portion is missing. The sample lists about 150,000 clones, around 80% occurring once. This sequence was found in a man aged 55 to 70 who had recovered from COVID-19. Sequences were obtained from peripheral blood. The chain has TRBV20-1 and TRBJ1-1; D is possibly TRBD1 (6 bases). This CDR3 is CSASPPGAFTEAFF. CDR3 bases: TGCAGTGCTAGTCCCCCAGGGGCTTTCACTGAAGCTTTCTTT.